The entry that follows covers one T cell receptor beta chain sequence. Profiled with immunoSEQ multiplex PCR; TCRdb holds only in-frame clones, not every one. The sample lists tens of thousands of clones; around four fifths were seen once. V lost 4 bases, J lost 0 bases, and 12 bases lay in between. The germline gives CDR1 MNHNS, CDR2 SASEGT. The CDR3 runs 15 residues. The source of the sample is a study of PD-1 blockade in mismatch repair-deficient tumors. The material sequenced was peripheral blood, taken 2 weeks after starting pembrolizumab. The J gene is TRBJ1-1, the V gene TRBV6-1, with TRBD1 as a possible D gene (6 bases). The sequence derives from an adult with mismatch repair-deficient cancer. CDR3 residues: CASSGRGDMNTEAFF. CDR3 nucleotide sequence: TGTGCCAGCAGTGGAAGGGGGGATATGAACACTGAAGCTTTCTTT.